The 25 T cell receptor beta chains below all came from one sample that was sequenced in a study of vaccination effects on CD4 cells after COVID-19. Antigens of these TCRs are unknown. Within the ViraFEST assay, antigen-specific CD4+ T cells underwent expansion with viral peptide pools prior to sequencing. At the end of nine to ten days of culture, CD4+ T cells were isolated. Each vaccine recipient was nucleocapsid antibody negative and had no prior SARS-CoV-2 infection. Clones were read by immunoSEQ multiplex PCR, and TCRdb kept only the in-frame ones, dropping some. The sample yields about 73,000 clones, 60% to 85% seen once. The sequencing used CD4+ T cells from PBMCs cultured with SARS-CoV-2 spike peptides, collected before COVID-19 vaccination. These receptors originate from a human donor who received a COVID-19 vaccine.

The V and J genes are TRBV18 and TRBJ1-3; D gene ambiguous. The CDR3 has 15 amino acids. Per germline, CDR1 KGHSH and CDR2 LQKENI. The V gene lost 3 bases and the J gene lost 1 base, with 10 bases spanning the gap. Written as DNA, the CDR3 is TGTGCCAGCTCACCCGCTTCACCATCTGGAAACACCATATATTTT. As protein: CASSPASPSGNTIYF.

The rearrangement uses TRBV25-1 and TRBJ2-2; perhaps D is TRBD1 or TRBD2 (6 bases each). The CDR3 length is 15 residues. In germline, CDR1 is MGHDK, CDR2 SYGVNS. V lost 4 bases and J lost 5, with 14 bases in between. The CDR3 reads CASSVSGAGTGELFF. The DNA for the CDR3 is TGTGCCAGCAGTGTATCGGGGGCGGGGACCGGGGAGCTGTTTTTT.

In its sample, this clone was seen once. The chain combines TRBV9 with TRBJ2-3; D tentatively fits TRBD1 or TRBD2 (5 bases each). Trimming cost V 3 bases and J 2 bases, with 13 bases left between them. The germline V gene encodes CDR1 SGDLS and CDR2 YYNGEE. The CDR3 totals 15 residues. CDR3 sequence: CASSAPGPATDTQYF. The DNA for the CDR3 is TGTGCCAGCAGCGCACCGGGACCAGCCACAGATACGCAGTATTTT.

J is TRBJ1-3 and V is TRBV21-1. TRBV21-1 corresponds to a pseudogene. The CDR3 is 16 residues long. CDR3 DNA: TGTGCCAGCAGCGCGTTTGACGAAATCTCTGGAAACACCATATATTTT. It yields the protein CASSAFDEISGNTIYF.

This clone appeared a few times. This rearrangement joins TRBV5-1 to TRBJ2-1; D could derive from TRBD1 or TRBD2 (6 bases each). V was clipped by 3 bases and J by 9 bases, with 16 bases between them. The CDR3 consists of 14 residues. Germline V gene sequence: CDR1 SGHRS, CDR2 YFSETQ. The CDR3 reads CASSWPQGGSEQFF. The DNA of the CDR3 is TGCGCCAGCAGCTGGCCCCAAGGGGGGTCTGAGCAGTTCTTC.

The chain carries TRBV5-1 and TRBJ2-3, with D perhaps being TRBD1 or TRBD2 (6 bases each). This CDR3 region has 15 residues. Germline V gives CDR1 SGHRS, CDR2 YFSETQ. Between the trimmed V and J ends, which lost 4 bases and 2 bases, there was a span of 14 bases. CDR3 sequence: CASSRGAGVTDTQYF. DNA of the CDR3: TGCGCCAGCAGCAGGGGGGCAGGGGTCACAGATACGCAGTATTTT.

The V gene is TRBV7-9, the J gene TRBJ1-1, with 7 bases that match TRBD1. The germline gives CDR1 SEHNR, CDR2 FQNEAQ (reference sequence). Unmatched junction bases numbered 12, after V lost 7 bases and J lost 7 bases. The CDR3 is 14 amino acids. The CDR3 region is CASTLRDSSFEAFF. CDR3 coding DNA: TGTGCCAGCACCCTCCGGGACAGTAGCTTTGAAGCTTTCTTT.

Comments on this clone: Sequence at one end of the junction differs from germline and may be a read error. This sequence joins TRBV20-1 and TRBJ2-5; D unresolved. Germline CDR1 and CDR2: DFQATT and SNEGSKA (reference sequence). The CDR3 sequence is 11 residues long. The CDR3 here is CSASIQGTQYF. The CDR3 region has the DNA TGCAGTGCTAGCATCCAAGGGACCCAGTACTTC.

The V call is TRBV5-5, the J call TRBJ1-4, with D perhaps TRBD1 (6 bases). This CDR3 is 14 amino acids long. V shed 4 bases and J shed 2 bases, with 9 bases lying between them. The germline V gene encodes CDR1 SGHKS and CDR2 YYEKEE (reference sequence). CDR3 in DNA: TGTGCCAGCAGCGGGGGGCAGACTAATGAAAAACTGTTTTTT. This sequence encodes CASSGGQTNEKLFF.

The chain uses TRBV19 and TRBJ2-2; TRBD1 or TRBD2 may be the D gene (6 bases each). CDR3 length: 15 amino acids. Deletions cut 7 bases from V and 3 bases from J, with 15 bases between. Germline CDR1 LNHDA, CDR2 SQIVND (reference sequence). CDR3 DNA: TGTGCCAGTAAAGCGGGTAGGGGGTACACCGGGGAGCTGTTTTTT. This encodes CASKAGRGYTGELFF.

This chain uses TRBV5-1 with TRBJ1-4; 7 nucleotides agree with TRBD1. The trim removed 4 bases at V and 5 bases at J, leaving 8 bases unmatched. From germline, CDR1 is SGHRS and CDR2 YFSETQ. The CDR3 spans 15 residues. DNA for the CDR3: TGCGCCAGCAGCCCAAGACCGGGACAGAATGAAAAACTGTTTTTT. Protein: CASSPRPGQNEKLFF.

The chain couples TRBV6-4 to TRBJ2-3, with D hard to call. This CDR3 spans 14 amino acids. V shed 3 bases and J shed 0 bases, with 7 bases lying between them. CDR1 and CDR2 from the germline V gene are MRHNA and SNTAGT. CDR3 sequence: CASSEAGSTDTQYF. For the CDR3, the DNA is TGTGCCAGCAGTGAAGCAGGTAGCACAGATACGCAGTATTTT.

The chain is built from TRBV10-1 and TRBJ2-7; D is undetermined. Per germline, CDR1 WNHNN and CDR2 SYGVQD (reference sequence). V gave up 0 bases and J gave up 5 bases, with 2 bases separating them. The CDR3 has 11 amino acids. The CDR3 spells CASSESNEQYV. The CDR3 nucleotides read TGCGCCAGCAGTGAGTCGAACGAGCAGTACGTC.

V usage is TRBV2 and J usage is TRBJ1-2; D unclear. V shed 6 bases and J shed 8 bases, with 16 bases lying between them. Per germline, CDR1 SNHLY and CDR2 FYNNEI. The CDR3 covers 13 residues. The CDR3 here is CASRQEAGNGYTF. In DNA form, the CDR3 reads TGTGCCAGCAGGCAAGAAGCCGGTAACGGCTACACCTTC.

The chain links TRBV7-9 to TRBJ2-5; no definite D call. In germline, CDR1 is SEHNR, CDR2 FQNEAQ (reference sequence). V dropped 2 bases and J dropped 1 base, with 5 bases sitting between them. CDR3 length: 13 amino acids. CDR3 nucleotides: TGTGCCAGCAGCTTACGCGGCCAAGAGACCCAGTACTTC. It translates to CASSLRGQETQYF.

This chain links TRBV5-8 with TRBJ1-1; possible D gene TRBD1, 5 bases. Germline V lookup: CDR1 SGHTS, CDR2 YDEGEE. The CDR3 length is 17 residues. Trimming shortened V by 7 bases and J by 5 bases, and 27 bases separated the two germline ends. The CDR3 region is CASPAWWGGPIGTEAFF. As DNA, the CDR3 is TGTGCCAGCCCAGCTTGGTGGGGCGGCCCGATTGGGACTGAAGCTTTCTTT.

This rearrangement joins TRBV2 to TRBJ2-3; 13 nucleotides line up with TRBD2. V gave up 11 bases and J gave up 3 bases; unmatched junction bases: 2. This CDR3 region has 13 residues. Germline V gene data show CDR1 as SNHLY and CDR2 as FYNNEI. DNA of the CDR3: TGTGCCGGGACTAGCGGGGTAACAGATACGCAGTATTTT. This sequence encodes CAGTSGVTDTQYF.

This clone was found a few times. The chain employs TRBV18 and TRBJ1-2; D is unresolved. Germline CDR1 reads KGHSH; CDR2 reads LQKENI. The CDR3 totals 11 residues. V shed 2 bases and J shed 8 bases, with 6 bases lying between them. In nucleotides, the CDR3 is TGTGCCAGCTCACCAGGGAGCGGCTACACCTTC. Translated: CASSPGSGYTF.

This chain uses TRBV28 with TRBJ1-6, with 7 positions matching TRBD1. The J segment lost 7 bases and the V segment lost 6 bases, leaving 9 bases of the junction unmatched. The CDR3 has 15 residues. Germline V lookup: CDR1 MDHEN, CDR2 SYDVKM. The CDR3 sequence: CASRTTGTENSPLHF. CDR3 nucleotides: TGTGCCAGCAGAACTACCGGGACAGAGAATTCACCCCTCCACTTT.

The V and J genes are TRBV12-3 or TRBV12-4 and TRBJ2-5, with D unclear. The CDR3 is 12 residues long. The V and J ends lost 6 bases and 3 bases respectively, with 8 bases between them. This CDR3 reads CASSSLEETQYF. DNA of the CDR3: TGTGCCAGCAGCTCCCTAGAAGAGACCCAGTACTTC.

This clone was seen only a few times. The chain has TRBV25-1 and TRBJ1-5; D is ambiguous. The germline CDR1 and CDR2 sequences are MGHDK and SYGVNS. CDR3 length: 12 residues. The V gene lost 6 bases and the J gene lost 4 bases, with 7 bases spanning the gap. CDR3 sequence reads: CASREENQPQHF. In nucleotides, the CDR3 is TGTGCCAGCAGAGAGGAGAATCAGCCCCAGCATTTT.

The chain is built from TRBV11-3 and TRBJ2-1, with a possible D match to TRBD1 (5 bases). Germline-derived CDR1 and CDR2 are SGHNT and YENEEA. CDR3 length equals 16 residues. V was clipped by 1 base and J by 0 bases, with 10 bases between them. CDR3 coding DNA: TGTGCCAGCAGCTTAGTGGGGCAGAGCTCCTACAATGAGCAGTTCTTC. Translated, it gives CASSLVGQSSYNEQFF.

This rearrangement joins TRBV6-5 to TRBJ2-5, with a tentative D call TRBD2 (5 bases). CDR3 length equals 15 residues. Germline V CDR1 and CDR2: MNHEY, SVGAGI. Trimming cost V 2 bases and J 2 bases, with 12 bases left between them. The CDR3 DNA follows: TGTGCCAGCAGTTACGGAGGAGCGAGACAAGAGACCCAGTACTTC. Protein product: CASSYGGARQETQYF.

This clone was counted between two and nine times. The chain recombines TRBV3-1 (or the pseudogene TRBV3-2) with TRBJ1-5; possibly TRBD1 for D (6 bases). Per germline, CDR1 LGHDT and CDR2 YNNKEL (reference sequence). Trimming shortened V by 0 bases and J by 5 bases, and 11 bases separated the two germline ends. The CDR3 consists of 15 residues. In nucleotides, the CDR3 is TGTGCCAGCAGCCAAGAATGGGGGCGGGATCAGCCCCAGCATTTT. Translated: CASSQEWGRDQPQHF.

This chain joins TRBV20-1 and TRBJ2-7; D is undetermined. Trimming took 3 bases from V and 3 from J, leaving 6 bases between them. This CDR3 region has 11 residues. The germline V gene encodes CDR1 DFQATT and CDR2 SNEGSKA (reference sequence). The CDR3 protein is CSARYIYEQYV. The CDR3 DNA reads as TGCAGTGCTAGGTATATCTACGAGCAGTACGTC.